Presented here are 22 T cell receptor beta chains from one specimen sequenced in a study of T cell responses to AZD1222 COVID-19 vaccine. Clones were read by immunoSEQ multiplex PCR, and TCRdb kept only the in-frame ones, dropping some. The sample shows fewer than 110,000 clones, just over 90% of them seen only once. The sample here was peripheral blood, taken 28 days after the second AZD1222 dose. Receptor source: an adult who received the AZD1222 COVID-19 vaccine.

The rearrangement uses TRBV7-9 and TRBJ2-2, with D unclear. The V end lost 1 base, the J end lost 5 bases, and 17 bases lay between the germline ends. The CDR3 is 17 residues long. Looked up from germline, CDR1 is SEHNR and CDR2 is FQNEAQ (reference sequence). CDR3 amino acids: CASSLDVVGRPTGELFF. The CDR3 nucleotides read TGTGCCAGCAGCTTAGACGTGGTCGGCAGACCTACCGGGGAGCTGTTTTTT.

V and J are TRBV9 and TRBJ2-3; 9 bases are shared with TRBD2. J lost 1 base, V lost 1 base, and 7 bases had no gene match. Per the germline V gene, CDR1 is SGDLS and CDR2 is YYNGEE. The CDR3 runs 17 residues. The CDR3 DNA reads as TGTGCCAGCAGCGTATCGCTAGCGGGAAGGGGCACAGATACGCAGTATTTT. Its translation is CASSVSLAGRGTDTQYF. The variable domain in full, with the rest retrieved from reference TRBV9 and TRBJ2-3, is DSGVTQTPKHLITATGQRVTLRCSPRSGDLSVYWYQQSLDQGLQFLIQYYNGEERAKGNILERFSAQQFPDLHSELNLSSLELGDSALYFCASSVSLAGRGTDTQYFGPGTRLTVL.

The V and J genes are TRBV9 and TRBJ2-2; D is undetermined. This CDR3 is built from 12 residues. V lost 3 bases and J 4 bases, leaving 4 bases between the germline ends. The germline V gene encodes CDR1 SGDLS and CDR2 YYNGEE. The CDR3: CASSGSTGELFF. CDR3 DNA: TGTGCCAGCAGCGGGAGCACCGGGGAGCTGTTTTTT. Variable domain in full (rest from reference TRBV9 and TRBJ2-2): DSGVTQTPKHLITATGQRVTLRCSPRSGDLSVYWYQQSLDQGLQFLIQYYNGEERAKGNILERFSAQQFPDLHSELNLSSLELGDSALYFCASSGSTGELFFGEGSRLTVL.

Comments on this clone: This sample also contains other DNA sequences that code for the same CDR3. The chain couples TRBV30 to TRBJ1-6; 8 nucleotides agree with TRBD1. Germline CDR1 GTSNPN, CDR2 SVGIG (reference sequence). This CDR3 contains 15 residues. V lost 0 bases, J lost 10 bases, and 8 bases stayed unmatched. DNA for the CDR3: TGTGCCTGGAGTGTACGCGGACAGGGAAGGTCACCCCTCCACTTT. As protein: CAWSVRGQGRSPLHF.

This rearrangement joins TRBV7-2 to TRBJ2-7; TRBD1 matches at 7 bases. After removal of 3 bases from V and 2 bases from J, the junction contained 4 bases not matched to a gene. The germline gives CDR1 SGHTA, CDR2 FQGNSA. The CDR3 loop spans 14 amino acids. The CDR3 region has the DNA TGTGCCAGCAGCTTTAGGGACAGAACCTACGAGCAGTACTTC. Encoded protein: CASSFRDRTYEQYF. Variable domain in full (rest from reference TRBV7-2 and TRBJ2-7): GAGVSQSPSNKVTEKGKDVELRCDPISGHTALYWYRQSLGQGLEFLIYFQGNSAPDKSGLPSDRFSAERTGGSVSTLTIQRTQQEDSAVYLCASSFRDRTYEQYFGPGTRLTVT.

This chain joins TRBV23-1 and TRBJ1-3, with no clear D. TRBV23-1 is noted as an ORF with a role that remains uncertain. The CDR3 runs to 15 residues. V lost 6 bases and J 5 bases, leaving 17 bases between the germline ends. In DNA, the CDR3 is TGCGCCAGCAGCCACCTGGAGCAGCCTAGAAACACCATATATTTT. It encodes CASSHLEQPRNTIYF.

The chain carries TRBV7-8 and TRBJ1-6, with 7 bases that match TRBD1. This CDR3 has 15 residues. Germline lookup yields CDR1 SGHVS and CDR2 FQNEAQ. V lost 1 base and J lost 9; bases outside the gene matches: 6. The CDR3 here is CASSLVTGESSPLHF. The CDR3 nucleotides read TGTGCCAGCAGCTTAGTTACAGGGGAGAGTTCACCCCTCCACTTT.

V and J are TRBV27 and TRBJ1-6; 10 bases align to TRBD1. With 3 bases clipped from V and 9 bases from J, the junction kept 11 bases outside the gene matches. CDR3 length: 17 amino acids. CDR1 and CDR2 from the germline V gene are MNHEY and SMNVEV (reference sequence). CDR3 sequence reads: CASSFLTPRDRGSPLHF. CDR3 coding DNA: TGTGCCAGCAGTTTCCTAACCCCCCGGGACAGGGGTTCACCCCTCCACTTT.

V gene TRBV28 combines with J gene TRBJ1-2, with no clear D. Germline CDR1 MDHEN, CDR2 SYDVKM. V was clipped by 7 bases and J by 7 bases, with 10 bases between them. This CDR3 has 11 residues. The CDR3 loop is CASIGVGGYTF. The CDR3 DNA reads as TGTGCCAGCATTGGTGTGGGTGGCTACACCTTC.

V and J are TRBV7-9 and TRBJ2-5; D possibly corresponds to TRBD1 (5 bases). This CDR3 comprises 13 residues. V lost 6 bases to trimming and J lost 5 bases, with 13 bases between them. Germline CDR1 is SEHNR and CDR2 is FQNEAQ (reference sequence). The CDR3 reads CASRAGYGETQYF. The CDR3 DNA is TGTGCCAGCAGGGCAGGGTATGGGGAGACCCAGTACTTC.

The chain carries TRBV28 and TRBJ1-5; 7 nucleotides line up with TRBD1. CDR1 and CDR2 (germline): MDHEN, SYDVKM. Trimming removed 5 bases from V and 5 bases from J; junction bases left unmatched: 6. The CDR3 totals 14 residues. The CDR3 DNA reads as TGTGCCAGCAGTCCGACAGGGCCCCATCAGCCCCAGCATTTT. Amino acids: CASSPTGPHQPQHF.

The rearrangement links TRBV7-9 to TRBJ1-4; 7 nucleotides agree with TRBD1. CDR1 and CDR2 from the germline V gene are SEHNR and FQNEAQ (reference sequence). Trimming removed 7 bases from V and 2 bases from J; junction bases left unmatched: 7. The CDR3 spans 15 residues. In nucleotides, the CDR3 is TGTGCCAGCACCTCCGGGACAGCCACTAATGAAAAACTGTTTTTT. It is translated as CASTSGTATNEKLFF.

V gene TRBV7-9 combines with J gene TRBJ1-6; 9 bases align to TRBD1. Germline V CDR1 and CDR2: SEHNR, FQNEAQ (reference sequence). V shed 5 bases and J 0 bases; nucleotides not matched to a gene: 5. This CDR3 is built from 17 residues. The CDR3 coding sequence is TGTGCCAGCAGCCGGGACAGGGCCACCTCCTATAATTCACCCCTCCACTTT. Residues: CASSRDRATSYNSPLHF.

The rearrangement links TRBV7-9 to TRBJ1-6; D gene ambiguous. Trimming stripped 5 bases from V and 9 bases from J, with 14 bases between. The CDR3 length is 14 residues. Germline V gene data show CDR1 as SEHNR and CDR2 as FQNEAQ (reference sequence). The CDR3 DNA reads TGTGCCAGCAGCCCGGACCCCCCAACTTCACCCCTCCACTTT. Translating gives CASSPDPPTSPLHF.

This chain joins TRBV5-1 and TRBJ1-5, with D maybe TRBD1 (5 bases). Trimming stripped 2 bases from V and 4 bases from J, with 22 bases between. In germline, CDR1 is SGHRS, CDR2 YFSETQ. CDR3 length: 18 amino acids. The CDR3 coding sequence is TGCGCCAGCAGCTTAGTATTGCGGGCAGGGAAGAAAAATCAGCCCCAGCATTTT. This sequence encodes CASSLVLRAGKKNQPQHF.

The J gene is TRBJ2-7, the V gene TRBV24-1; D is perhaps TRBD1 (5 bases). Trimming cost V 3 bases and J 0 bases, with 17 bases left between them. The CDR3 contains 17 residues. Germline V gives CDR1 KGHDR, CDR2 SFDVKD. CDR3 sequence (DNA): TGTGCCACCAGTGATCCCCGACGTGGGGCGAGCTCCTACGAGCAGTACTTC. It codes for CATSDPRRGASSYEQYF.

V is TRBV5-5 and J is TRBJ1-1, with D perhaps matching TRBD1 (6 bases). Trimming left V 5 bases short and J 1 base short, with 6 bases between. The CDR3 is 12 residues long. Germline-derived CDR1 and CDR2 are SGHKS and YYEKEE (reference sequence). The CDR3 DNA reads as TGTGCCAGCAGGACAGGGAACACTGAAGCTTTCTTT. Amino acid sequence: CASRTGNTEAFF.

This chain joins TRBV6-2 or TRBV6-3 and TRBJ2-1, with TRBD2 matching over 7 bases. The CDR3 sequence is 15 residues long. V was pared by 0 bases and J by 8 bases, with 7 bases of the junction left unmatched. Germline CDR1 MNHEY, CDR2 SVGEGT. The chain's CDR3 is CASSYSRTRIDEQFF. The CDR3 nucleotides read TGTGCCAGCAGTTACTCCAGGACTAGGATTGATGAGCAGTTCTTC.

This chain connects TRBV10-2 to TRBJ1-1; no definite D call. The ends were cut back, 7 bases at V and 0 bases at J, with 6 bases in the middle. This CDR3 comprises 12 residues. CDR1 and CDR2 (germline): WSHSY, SAAADI. The CDR3 loop reads CASKKLNTEAFF. DNA of the CDR3: TGCGCCAGCAAGAAATTGAACACTGAAGCTTTCTTT.

This clone occurred once. The gene calls are TRBV6-6 and TRBJ2-7, with 7 bases matching TRBD1. The CDR3 has 14 residues. The trim removed 4 bases at V and 4 bases at J, leaving 7 bases unmatched. CDR1 is MNHNY, CDR2 SVGAGI, per germline (reference sequence). This CDR3 reads CASSSGQSRYEQYF. For the CDR3, the DNA is TGTGCCAGCAGTTCGGGACAGTCAAGGTACGAGCAGTACTTC.

V gene TRBV6-1 combines with J gene TRBJ1-1; D is ambiguous. V lost 2 bases, J lost 7 bases, and 5 bases lay in between. Germline V gene lookup returns CDR1 MNHNS and CDR2 SASEGT. CDR3 length: 11 amino acids. The CDR3, as DNA: TGTGCCAGCAGTGAACCTAATGAAGCTTTCTTT. It encodes CASSEPNEAFF.

Of note for this clone: A read error may produce the germline difference seen at one junction end. The chain links TRBV2 to TRBJ1-5, with 7 bases aligning to TRBD1. The CDR3 contains 14 residues. CDR1 is SNHLY and CDR2 is FYNNEI in the germline V gene. The CDR3 nucleotides read TGTGCCAGCAGCGAAGACAGGGTGGGACAGCCCCAGCATTTT. Residues: CASSEDRVGQPQHF.